This T cell receptor (beta chain) emerged from a study of cytomegalovirus exposure and HLA in healthy donors. The PCR used 60 Vbeta and 13 Jbeta primers. The data were produced by immunoSEQ multiplex PCR, yet TCRdb's version contains in-frame clones alone and is incomplete. The sample lists 73,000 or so clones, 75% to 85% occurring once. Losses at the gene ends were 5 bases for V and 5 bases for J; bases not matched to a gene: 5. The germline V gene has CDR1 SGHTA and CDR2 FQGNSA. The length of the CDR3 is 14 residues. The clonotype was recovered from a human donor in good health. The sequencing sample was made of PBMCs. The chain is built from TRBV7-2 and TRBJ2-5; 10 nucleotides match TRBD1. In DNA, the CDR3 is TGTGCCAGCAGCGCAGACAGGGGGCCGGAGACCCAGTACTTC. Amino acids: CASSADRGPETQYF.